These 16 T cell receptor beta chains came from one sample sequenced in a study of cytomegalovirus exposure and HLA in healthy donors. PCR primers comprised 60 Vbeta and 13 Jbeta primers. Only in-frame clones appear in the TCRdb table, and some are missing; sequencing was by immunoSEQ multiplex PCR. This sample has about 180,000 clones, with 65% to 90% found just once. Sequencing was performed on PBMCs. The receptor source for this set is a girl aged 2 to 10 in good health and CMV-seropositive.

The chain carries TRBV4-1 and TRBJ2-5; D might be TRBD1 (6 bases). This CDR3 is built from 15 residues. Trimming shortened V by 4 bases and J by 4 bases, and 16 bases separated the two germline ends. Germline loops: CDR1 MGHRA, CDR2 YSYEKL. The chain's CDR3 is CASSRTGNGRETQYF. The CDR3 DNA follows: TGCGCCAGCAGCCGTACAGGGAACGGACGAGAGACCCAGTACTTC.

The CDR3 nucleotides are TGTGCCAGCAGGCTGACAGAACTCTACGAGCAGTACTTC. This sequence encodes CASRLTELYEQYF. The chain employs TRBV6-1 and TRBJ2-7; tentatively, D is TRBD1 (5 bases). The V and J ends lost 6 bases and 3 bases respectively, with 12 bases between them. Germline V CDR1 and CDR2: MNHNS, SASEGT. The CDR3 sequence is 13 residues long.

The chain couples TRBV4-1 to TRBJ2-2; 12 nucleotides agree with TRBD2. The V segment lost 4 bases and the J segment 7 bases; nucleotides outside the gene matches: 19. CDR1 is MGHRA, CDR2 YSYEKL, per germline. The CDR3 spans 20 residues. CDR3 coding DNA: TGCGCCAGCAGCCCCTCGACAGGGGGCCGACTAGCGGGAGCTCACGGGGAGCTGTTTTTT. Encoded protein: CASSPSTGGRLAGAHGELFF.

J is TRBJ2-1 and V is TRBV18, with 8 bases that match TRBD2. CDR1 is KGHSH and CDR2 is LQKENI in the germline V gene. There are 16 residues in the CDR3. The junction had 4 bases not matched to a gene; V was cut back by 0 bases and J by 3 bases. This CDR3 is CASSPPSAGVYNEQFF. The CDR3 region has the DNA TGTGCCAGCTCACCACCTTCAGCGGGGGTCTACAATGAGCAGTTCTTC.

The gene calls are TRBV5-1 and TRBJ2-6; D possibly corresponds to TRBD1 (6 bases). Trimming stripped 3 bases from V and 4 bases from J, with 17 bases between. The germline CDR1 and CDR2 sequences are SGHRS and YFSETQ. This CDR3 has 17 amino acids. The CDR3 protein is CASSSKPTGSGANVLTF. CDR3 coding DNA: TGCGCCAGCAGCTCGAAACCCACAGGGTCGGGGGCCAACGTCCTGACTTTC.

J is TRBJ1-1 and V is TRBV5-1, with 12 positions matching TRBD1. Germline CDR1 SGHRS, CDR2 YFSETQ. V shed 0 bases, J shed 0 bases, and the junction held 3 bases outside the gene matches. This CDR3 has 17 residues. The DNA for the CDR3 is TGCGCCAGCAGCTTGGTGGGACAGGGGGCCATGAACACTGAAGCTTTCTTT. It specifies CASSLVGQGAMNTEAFF.

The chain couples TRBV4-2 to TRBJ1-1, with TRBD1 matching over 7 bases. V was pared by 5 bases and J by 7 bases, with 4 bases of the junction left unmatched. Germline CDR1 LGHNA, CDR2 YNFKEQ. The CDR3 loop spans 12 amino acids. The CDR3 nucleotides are TGTGCCAGCAGCTCGGGACAGAATGAAGCTTTCTTT. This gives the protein CASSSGQNEAFF.

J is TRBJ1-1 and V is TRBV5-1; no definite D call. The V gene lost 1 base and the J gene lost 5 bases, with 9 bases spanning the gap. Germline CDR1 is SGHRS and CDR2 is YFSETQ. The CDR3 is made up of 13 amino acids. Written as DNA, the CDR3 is TGCGCCAGCAGCTTGCGGGGATGGACTGAAGCTTTCTTT. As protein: CASSLRGWTEAFF. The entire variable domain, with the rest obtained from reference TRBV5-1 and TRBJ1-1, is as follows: KAGVTQTPRYLIKTRGQQVTLSCSPISGHRSVSWYQQTPGQGLQFLFEYFSETQRNKGNFPGRFSGRQFSNSRSEMNVSTLELGDSALYLCASSLRGWTEAFFGQGTRLTVV.

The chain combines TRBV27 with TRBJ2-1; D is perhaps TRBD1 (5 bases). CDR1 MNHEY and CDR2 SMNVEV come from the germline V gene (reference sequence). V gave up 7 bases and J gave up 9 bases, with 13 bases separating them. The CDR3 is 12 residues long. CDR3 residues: CASTSDSGEQFF. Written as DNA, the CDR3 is TGTGCCAGCACCTCCGACAGTGGTGAGCAGTTCTTC.

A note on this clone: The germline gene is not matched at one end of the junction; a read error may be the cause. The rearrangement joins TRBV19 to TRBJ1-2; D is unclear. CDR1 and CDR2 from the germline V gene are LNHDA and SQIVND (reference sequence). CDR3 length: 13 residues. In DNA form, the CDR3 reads TGTGCCAGTAGTGTAGACAAGACTACTGGCTACACCTTC. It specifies CASSVDKTTGYTF.

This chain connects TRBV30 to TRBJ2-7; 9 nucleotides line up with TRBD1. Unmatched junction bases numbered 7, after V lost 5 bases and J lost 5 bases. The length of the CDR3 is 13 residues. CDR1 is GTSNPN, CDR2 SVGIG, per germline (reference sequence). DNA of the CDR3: TGTGCCTGGGGGACAGGGTCGAGTAACGAGCAGTACTTC. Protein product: CAWGTGSSNEQYF.

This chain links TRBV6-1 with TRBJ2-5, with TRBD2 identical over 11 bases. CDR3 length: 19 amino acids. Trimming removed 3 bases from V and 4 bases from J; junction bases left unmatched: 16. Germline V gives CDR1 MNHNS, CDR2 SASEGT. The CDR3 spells CASSDPLRLAGPSGETQYF. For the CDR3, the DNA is TGTGCCAGCAGTGACCCGTTGAGACTAGCGGGACCGTCGGGAGAGACCCAGTACTTC.

The CDR3 loop is CASSLNSYSNQPQHF. Here the CDR3 DNA reads TGTGCCAGCAGTTTAAACAGCTATAGCAATCAGCCCCAGCATTTT. The V gene is TRBV27, the J gene TRBJ1-5; D not certain. Trimming removed 2 bases at V and 0 bases at J, with 8 bases between. This CDR3 has 15 amino acids. Germline CDR1 reads MNHEY; CDR2 reads SMNVEV (reference sequence).

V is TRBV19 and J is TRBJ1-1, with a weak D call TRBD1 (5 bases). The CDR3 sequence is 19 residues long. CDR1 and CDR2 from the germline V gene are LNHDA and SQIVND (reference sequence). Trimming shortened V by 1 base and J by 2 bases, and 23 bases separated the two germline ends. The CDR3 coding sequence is TGTGCCAGTAGTATAGGGTGGAGGGCCTCAGGGACTAAAAACACTGAAGCTTTCTTT. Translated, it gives CASSIGWRASGTKNTEAFF.

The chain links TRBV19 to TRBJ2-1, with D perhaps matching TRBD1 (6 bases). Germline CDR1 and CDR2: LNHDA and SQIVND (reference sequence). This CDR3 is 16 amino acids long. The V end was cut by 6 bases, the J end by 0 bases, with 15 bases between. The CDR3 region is CASRLKGVASYNEQFF. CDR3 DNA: TGTGCCAGTAGACTAAAGGGGGTAGCCTCCTACAATGAGCAGTTCTTC.

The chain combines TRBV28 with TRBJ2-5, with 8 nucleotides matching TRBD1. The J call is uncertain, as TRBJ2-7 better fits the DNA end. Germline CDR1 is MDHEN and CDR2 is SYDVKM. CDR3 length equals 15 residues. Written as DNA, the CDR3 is TGTGCCAGCAGCCCTACAGGGGGAAGCTCCTACGAGCAGTACTTC. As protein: CASSPTGGSSYEQYF.